This T cell receptor (beta chain) was observed in a study of cytomegalovirus exposure and HLA in healthy donors. Whole-study findings and limits: An analysis done earlier found most TCR beta V segments productive about 87% or about 30% of the time. Likely technical artifact: a cluster of highly shared sequence variants.

There are 13 residues in the CDR3. V shed 4 bases and J shed 7 bases, with 14 bases lying between them. Germline V gene sequence: CDR1 SQVTM, CDR2 ANQGSEA. Both 60 Vbeta primers and 13 Jbeta primers went into the PCR. Only in-frame clones appear in the TCRdb table, and some are missing; sequencing was by immunoSEQ multiplex PCR. This table has over 150,000 clones, over 75% appearing once. Each of the donors was a healthy bone marrow donor. Comments on this clone: What it binds is unknown.

The TCR comes from a woman aged 25 to 45 in good health and CMV-seronegative. Source material: PBMCs. The rearrangement joins TRBV29-1 to TRBJ1-5; weak D call: TRBD1 (5 bases). This CDR3 reads CSVAGPGGQPQHF. DNA of the CDR3: TGCAGCGTTGCCGGGCCCGGGGGACAGCCCCAGCATTTT. Based on the CDR3 plus reference TRBV29-1 and TRBJ1-5, the full variable domain is SAVISQKPSRDICQRGTSLTIQCQVDSQVTMMFWYRQQPGQSLTLIATANQGSEATYESGFVIDKFPISRPNLTFSTLTVSNMSPEDSSIYLCSVAGPGGQPQHFGDGTRLSIL.